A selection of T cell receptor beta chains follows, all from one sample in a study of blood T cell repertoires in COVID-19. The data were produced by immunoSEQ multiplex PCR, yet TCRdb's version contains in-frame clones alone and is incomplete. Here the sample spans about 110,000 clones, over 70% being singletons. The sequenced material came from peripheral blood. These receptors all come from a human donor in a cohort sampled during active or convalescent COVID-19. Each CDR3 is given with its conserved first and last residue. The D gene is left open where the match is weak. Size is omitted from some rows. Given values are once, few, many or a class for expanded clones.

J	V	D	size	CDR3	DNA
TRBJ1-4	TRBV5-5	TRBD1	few	CASSASDRGRFEKLFF	TGTGCCAGCAGCGCCTCGGACAGGGGGCGATTTGAAAAACTGTTTTTT
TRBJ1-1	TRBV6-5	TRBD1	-	CASRGQGHTEAFF	TGTGCCAGCAGGGGACAGGGGCACACTGAAGCTTTCTTT
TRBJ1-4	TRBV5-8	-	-	CASSKQLTNEKLFF	TGTGCCAGCAGCAAACAGCTGACTAATGAAAAACTGTTTTTT
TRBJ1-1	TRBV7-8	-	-	CASSPTGRDPEAFF	TGTGCCAGCAGCCCGACAGGTCGAGACCCTGAAGCTTTCTTT
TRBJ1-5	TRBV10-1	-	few	CASSDMGHGFSNQPQHF	TGCGCCAGCAGTGACATGGGACACGGCTTTAGCAATCAGCCCCAGCATTTT
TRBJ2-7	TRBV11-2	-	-	CASRTGSYEQYF	TGTGCCAGCAGAACGGGATCCTACGAGCAGTACTTC
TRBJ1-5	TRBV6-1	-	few	CASSEAREGQPQHF	TGTGCCAGCAGTGAAGCCAGGGAGGGTCAGCCCCAGCATTTT
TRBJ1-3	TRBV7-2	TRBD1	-	CASSRDREDGNTIYF	TGTGCCAGCAGCCGGGACAGGGAGGATGGAAACACCATATATTTT
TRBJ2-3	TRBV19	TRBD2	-	CASSQREGHRNTQYF	TGTGCCAGTAGTCAGCGGGAGGGACACAGAAATACGCAGTATTTT
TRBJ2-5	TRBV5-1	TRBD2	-	CASSLAGGVRYF	TGCGCCAGCAGCTTGGCGGGGGGAGTGAGGTACTTC
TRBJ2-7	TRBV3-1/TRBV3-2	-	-	CASSSYSHRNYEQYF	TGTGCCAGCAGCTCATATTCCCACAGAAACTACGAGCAGTACTTC
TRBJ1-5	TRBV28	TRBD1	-	CASTSGGLNQPQHF	TGTGCCAGCACCTCAGGGGGCCTAAATCAGCCCCAGCATTTT
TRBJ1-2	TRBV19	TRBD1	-	CASSMFGDRGYGYTF	TGTGCCAGTAGTATGTTCGGGGACAGGGGCTATGGCTACACCTTC
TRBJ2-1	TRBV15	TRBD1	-	CATSRDWDRGYNEQFF	TGTGCCACCAGCAGAGACTGGGACAGGGGGTACAATGAGCAGTTCTTC
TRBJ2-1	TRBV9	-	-	CASSAYAVEGLVYNEQFF	TGTGCCAGCAGCGCATACGCGGTGGAGGGTCTCGTCTACAATGAGCAGTTCTTC
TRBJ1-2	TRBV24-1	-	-	CANHAGGGYTF	TGTGCCAACCACGCCGGGGGGGGCTACACCTTC
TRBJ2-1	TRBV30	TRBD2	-	CVSQREGSYNEQFF	TGTGTCTCCCAGCGGGAGGGGAGCTACAATGAGCAGTTCTTC
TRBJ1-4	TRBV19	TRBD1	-	CASSITPTGSREKLFF	TGTGCCAGTAGTATTACCCCGACAGGGTCTCGTGAAAAACTGTTTTTT
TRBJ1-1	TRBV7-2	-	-	CASSLTRNTEAFF	TGTGCCAGCAGCTTAACTCGGAACACTGAAGCTTTCTTT
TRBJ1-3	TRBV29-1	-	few	CSVEDWQGSGNTIYF	TGCAGCGTTGAAGATTGGCAGGGCTCTGGAAACACCATATATTTT
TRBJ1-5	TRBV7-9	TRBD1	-	CASSLTGDQPQHF	TGTGCCAGCAGCCTTACAGGGGACCAGCCCCAGCATTTT
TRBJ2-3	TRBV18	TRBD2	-	CASSPRGAGTDTQYF	TGTGCCAGCTCACCGCGGGGGGCTGGCACAGATACGCAGTATTTT
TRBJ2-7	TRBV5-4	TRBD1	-	CASSRQGQFYEQYF	TGTGCCAGCAGCCGACAGGGTCAGTTCTACGAGCAGTACTTC
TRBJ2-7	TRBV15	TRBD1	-	CATSRERTGGYEQYF	TGTGCCACCAGCAGAGAACGGACAGGGGGCTACGAGCAGTACTTC
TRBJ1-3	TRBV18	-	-	CASSRDTISGNTIYF	TGTGCCAGCTCACGGGACACGATCTCTGGAAACACCATATATTTT
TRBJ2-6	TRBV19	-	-	CASSIWADSGANVLTF	TGTGCCAGTAGTATCTGGGCCGACTCTGGGGCCAACGTCCTGACTTTC
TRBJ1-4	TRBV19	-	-	CASSIIRDTLLFF	TGTGCCAGTAGTATAATCCGGGACACCCTTCTGTTTTTT
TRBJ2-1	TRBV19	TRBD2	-	CASSTGTSGRNEQFF	TGTGCCAGTAGTACCGGGACTAGCGGGAGGAATGAGCAGTTCTTC
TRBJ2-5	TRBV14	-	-	CASSQEGAFVETQYF	TGTGCCAGCAGCCAAGAGGGGGCCTTCGTGGAGACCCAGTACTTC
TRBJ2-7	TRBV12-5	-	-	CASGLPGGGSEQYF	TGTGCTAGTGGTTTGCCCGGCGGAGGGAGCGAGCAGTACTTC
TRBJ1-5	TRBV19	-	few	CASGRQSNQPQHF	TGTGCCAGTGGCCGCCAGAGCAATCAGCCCCAGCATTTT
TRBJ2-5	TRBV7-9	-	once	CASSSEGVRTIETQYF	TGTGCCAGCAGCTCAGAGGGGGTTCGGACAATCGAGACCCAGTACTTC
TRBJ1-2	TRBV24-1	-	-	CATSDLTRGDGYTF	TGTGCCACCAGTGATTTGACCAGGGGCGATGGCTACACCTTC
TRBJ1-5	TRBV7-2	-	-	CASSSLGLGDQPQHF	TGTGCCAGCAGCTCTTTGGGGTTAGGGGATCAGCCCCAGCATTTT
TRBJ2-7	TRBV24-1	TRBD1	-	CATSGTGQGAKNEQYF	TGTGCCACCAGTGGCACAGGACAGGGGGCGAAAAACGAGCAGTACTTC
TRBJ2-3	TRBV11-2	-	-	CASSLSVNTDTQYF	TGTGCCAGCAGCTTATCGGTTAACACAGATACGCAGTATTTT
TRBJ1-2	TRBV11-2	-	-	CASSLDPNGYGYTF	TGTGCCAGCAGCTTAGACCCGAACGGCTATGGCTACACCTTC
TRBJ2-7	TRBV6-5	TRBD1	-	CASSRGPGSGQYF	TGTGCCAGCAGCAGGGGGCCTGGTTCGGGGCAGTACTTC
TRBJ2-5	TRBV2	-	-	CASSPPWGVGETQYF	TGTGCCAGCAGCCCTCCATGGGGAGTTGGAGAGACCCAGTACTTC
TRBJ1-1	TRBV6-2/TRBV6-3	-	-	CASSYWGMNTEAFF	TGTGCCAGCAGTTATTGGGGCATGAACACTGAAGCTTTCTTT
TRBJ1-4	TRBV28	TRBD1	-	CASSLPGQINEKLFF	TGTGCCAGCAGTCTACCGGGACAGATTAATGAAAAACTGTTTTTT
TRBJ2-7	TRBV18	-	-	CASSLQGAFSYEQYF	TGTGCCAGCTCCTTACAGGGAGCTTTTTCCTACGAGCAGTACTTC
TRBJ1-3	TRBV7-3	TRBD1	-	CASSLGRGDTIYF	TGTGCCAGCAGCTTAGGCAGGGGGGACACCATATATTTT
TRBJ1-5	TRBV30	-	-	CAWSVLGWPQHF	TGTGCCTGGAGTGTACTGGGCTGGCCCCAGCATTTT
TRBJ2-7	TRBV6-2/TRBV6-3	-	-	CASSYLSVYEQYF	TGTGCCAGCAGTTATCTCTCCGTCTACGAGCAGTACTTC
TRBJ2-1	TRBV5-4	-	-	CASSTYRGGSYNEQFF	TGTGCCAGCAGCACCTACAGGGGAGGCTCCTACAATGAGCAGTTCTTC
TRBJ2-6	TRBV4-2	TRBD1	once	CASSHRTGTPEGANVLTF	TGTGCCAGCAGCCATCGGACAGGGACCCCGGAGGGGGCCAACGTCCTGACTTTC
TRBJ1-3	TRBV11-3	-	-	CASSQRGPGNTIYF	TGTGCCAGCAGCCAGCGGGGGCCTGGAAACACCATATATTTT
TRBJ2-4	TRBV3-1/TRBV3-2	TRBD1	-	CASSSGERTGVINIQYF	TGTGCCAGCAGCTCCGGAGAGCGGACAGGGGTGATAAACATTCAGTACTTC
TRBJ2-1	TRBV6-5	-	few	CASSYSPEGPYNEQFF	TGTGCCAGCAGTTACTCGCCGGAGGGCCCCTACAATGAGCAGTTCTTC
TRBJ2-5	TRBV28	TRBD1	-	CASGLPNRGETQYF	TGTGCCAGCGGCCTCCCGAACAGGGGTGAGACCCAGTACTTC
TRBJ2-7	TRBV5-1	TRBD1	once	CASGTGGSHEQYF	TGCGCCAGCGGGACAGGGGGCTCACACGAGCAGTACTTC
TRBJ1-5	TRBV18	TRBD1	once	CASSPTGGIQPQHF	TGTGCCAGCTCACCGACAGGGGGGATTCAGCCCCAGCATTTT
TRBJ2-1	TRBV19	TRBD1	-	CASSMTGQGYNEQFF	TGTGCCAGTAGTATGACGGGACAGGGGTACAATGAGCAGTTCTTC
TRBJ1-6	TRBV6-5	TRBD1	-	CASSYRTGVYNSPLHF	TGTGCCAGCAGTTACCGGACAGGGGTTTATAATTCACCCCTCCACTTT